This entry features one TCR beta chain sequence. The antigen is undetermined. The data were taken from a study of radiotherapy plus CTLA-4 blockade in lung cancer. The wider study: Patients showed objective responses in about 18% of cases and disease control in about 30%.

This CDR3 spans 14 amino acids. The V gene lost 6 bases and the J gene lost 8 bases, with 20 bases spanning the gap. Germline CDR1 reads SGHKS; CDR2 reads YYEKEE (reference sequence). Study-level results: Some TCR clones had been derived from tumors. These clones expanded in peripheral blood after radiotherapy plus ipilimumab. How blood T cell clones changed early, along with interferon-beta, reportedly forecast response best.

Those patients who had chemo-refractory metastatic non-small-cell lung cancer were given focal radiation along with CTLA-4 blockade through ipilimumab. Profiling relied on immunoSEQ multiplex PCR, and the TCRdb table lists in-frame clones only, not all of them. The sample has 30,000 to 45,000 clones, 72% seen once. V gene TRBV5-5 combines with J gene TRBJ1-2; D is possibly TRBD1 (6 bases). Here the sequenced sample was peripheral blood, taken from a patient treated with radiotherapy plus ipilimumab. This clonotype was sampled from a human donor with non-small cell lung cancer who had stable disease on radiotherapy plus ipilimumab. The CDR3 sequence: CASKYWGGLEGYTF. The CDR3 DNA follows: TGTGCCAGCAAATATTGGGGGGGGCTTGAGGGCTACACCTTC.